These 32 T cell receptor beta chains were all obtained from the same sample, sequenced in a study of Ad26.COV2.S vaccination and SARS-CoV-2 variants. Indicated treatment: around 19 received Ad26.COV2.S at low or high dose, single or two shots; several received placebo; per-sample allocation not given. The samples date from day 63 after the first vaccine or placebo injection. Generated by immunoSEQ multiplex PCR, the TCRdb table keeps only in-frame clones and is missing some. The top ten clones hold about 5% of a sample with around 300,000 clones, 85% to 90% of them seen once. The sample was peripheral blood, taken in a trial of Ad26.COV2.S vaccine versus placebo. The receptors come from a person aged 18-65 years who received the Ad26.COV2.S COVID-19 vaccine or a placebo.

The rearrangement uses TRBV7-2 and TRBJ1-5; 7 bases fit TRBD1. Germline CDR1 and CDR2: SGHTA and FQGNSA. The ends lost 3 bases at V and 1 base at J; junction bases unmatched: 0. The CDR3 loop spans 14 amino acids. CDR3 sequence (DNA): TGTGCCAGCAGCTTGGGACAGAGCAATCAGCCCCAGCATTTT. This sequence encodes CASSLGQSNQPQHF.

This chain links TRBV27 with TRBJ1-3, with unresolved D. V lost 6 bases, J lost 7 bases, and 13 bases lay in between. CDR1 is MNHEY and CDR2 is SMNVEV in the germline V gene (reference sequence). The CDR3 spans 13 residues. CDR3: CASSPTFLNTIYF. CDR3 nucleotides: TGTGCCAGCAGCCCTACATTTTTGAACACCATATATTTT.

The gene calls are TRBV5-5 and TRBJ1-4, with 8 nucleotides matching TRBD1. CDR3 length equals 17 residues. V lost 4 bases to trimming and J lost 4 bases; unmatched junction nucleotides: 12. Germline values: CDR1 SGHKS, CDR2 YYEKEE (reference sequence). As DNA, the CDR3 is TGTGCCAGCAGCCCGTCCCGGGACAGGCTCGGTAATGAAAAACTGTTTTTT. Protein product: CASSPSRDRLGNEKLFF.

V and J are TRBV9 and TRBJ2-1; TRBD2 aligns across 9 bases. This CDR3 has 17 amino acids. With V trimmed by 0 bases and J by 0 bases, 4 bases remained unmatched. Germline-derived CDR1 and CDR2 are SGDLS and YYNGEE. The CDR3 nucleotides are TGTGCCAGCAGCGTAGTGGCGCGGGGGGGCTCCTACAATGAGCAGTTCTTC. This translates into CASSVVARGGSYNEQFF.

CDR3 nucleotide sequence: TGTGCCAGCAGCTTTGCGAGGAACACCGGGGAGCTGTTTTTT. Translated, it gives CASSFARNTGELFF. The gene calls are TRBV7-2 and TRBJ2-2, with no clear D. This CDR3 contains 14 residues. Germline lookup yields CDR1 SGHTA and CDR2 FQGNSA. Trimming took off 3 bases at V and 1 base at J, with 6 bases between the two ends.

V and J are TRBV19 and TRBJ2-7, with TRBD1 matching 7 bases. The V and J ends lost 5 bases and 0 bases, in that order; junction bases with no gene match: 7. CDR1 LNHDA and CDR2 SQIVND come from the germline V gene (reference sequence). The CDR3 contains 15 residues. CDR3 region: CASSLTGYNSYEQYF. Here the CDR3 DNA reads TGTGCCAGTAGTTTGACAGGGTACAACTCCTACGAGCAGTACTTC. The complete variable domain, with remaining parts taken from reference TRBV19 and TRBJ2-7, reads DGGITQSPKYLFRKEGQNVTLSCEQNLNHDAMYWYRQDPGQGLRLIYYSQIVNDFQKGDIAEGYSVSREKKESFPLTVTSAQKNPTAFYLCASSLTGYNSYEQYFGPGTRLTVT.

This clone was observed a few times. The chain combines TRBV4-1 with TRBJ2-7; maybe TRBD2 (5 bases). Germline lookup yields CDR1 MGHRA and CDR2 YSYEKL. The CDR3 is made up of 13 amino acids. The V and J ends lost 0 bases and 3 bases respectively, with 6 bases between them. CDR3 DNA sequence: TGCGCCAGCAGCCAAGACCGGGGCTACGAGCAGTACTTC. This codes for CASSQDRGYEQYF.

This chain connects TRBV10-3 to TRBJ2-5; 8 bases align to TRBD1. In germline, CDR1 is ENHRY, CDR2 SYGVKD. Unmatched junction bases numbered 2, after V lost 6 bases and J lost 5 bases. The CDR3 runs 12 residues. Here the CDR3 DNA reads TGTGCCATCAGGGACAGGGCCGAGACCCAGTACTTC. It translates to CAIRDRAETQYF.

This chain links TRBV10-1 with TRBJ1-2, with D hard to call. V lost 4 bases and J 3 bases, leaving 12 bases between the germline ends. The CDR3 runs 14 residues. Germline-derived CDR1 and CDR2 are WNHNN and SYGVQD (reference sequence). DNA of the CDR3: TGCGCCAGCAGTGCGCCACTGGGCGACTATGGCTACACCTTC. Protein: CASSAPLGDYGYTF.

The gene calls are TRBV2 and TRBJ2-2, with 7 nucleotides matching TRBD1. The CDR3 is 14 amino acids. Germline assignment: CDR1 SNHLY and CDR2 FYNNEI. Trimming took 10 bases from V and 0 from J; bases not matched to a gene: 5. This chain's CDR3 is CANRDRTNTGELFF. CDR3 DNA sequence: TGTGCCAACCGGGACAGAACGAACACCGGGGAGCTGTTTTTT.

This chain joins TRBV7-2 and TRBJ2-2; TRBD2 aligns across 9 bases. V was clipped by 0 bases and J by 4 bases; unmatched bases: 9. The germline CDR1 and CDR2 sequences are SGHTA and FQGNSA. The CDR3 is made up of 18 amino acids. The CDR3 sequence is CASSLASAGGARTGELFF. DNA for the CDR3: TGTGCCAGCAGCTTAGCATCCGCGGGAGGGGCTCGCACCGGGGAGCTGTTTTTT.

The rearrangement uses TRBV6-5 and TRBJ2-7, with 8 bases that match TRBD1. The V segment lost 5 bases and the J segment 2 bases; nucleotides outside the gene matches: 2. This CDR3 contains 13 residues. CDR1 is MNHEY, CDR2 SVGAGI, per germline. The CDR3 sequence: CASSKTGAYEQYF. CDR3 nucleotide sequence: TGTGCCAGCAGTAAGACAGGGGCCTACGAGCAGTACTTC.

This sequence joins TRBV6-5 and TRBJ2-2, with 9 positions matching TRBD1. After removal of 2 bases from V and 6 bases from J, the junction contained 4 bases not matched to a gene. The CDR3 spans 15 residues. CDR1 is MNHEY, CDR2 SVGAGI, per germline. The CDR3 loop is CASSYEGQGPGELFF. As DNA, the CDR3 is TGTGCCAGCAGTTACGAGGGACAGGGCCCCGGGGAGCTGTTTTTT.

V and J are TRBV5-1 and TRBJ2-3; D is tentatively TRBD1 or TRBD2 (5 bases each). The CDR3 is made up of 15 amino acids. In germline, CDR1 is SGHRS, CDR2 YFSETQ. The V gene lost 7 bases and the J gene lost 1 base, with 16 bases spanning the gap. CDR3 in amino acids: CASLSEGYGTDTQYF. CDR3 nucleotide sequence: TGCGCCAGCTTATCCGAGGGGTATGGCACAGATACGCAGTATTTT.

The gene calls are TRBV7-2 and TRBJ1-6; D is unresolved. V was clipped by 2 bases and J by 8 bases, with 16 bases between them. Germline loops: CDR1 SGHTA, CDR2 FQGNSA. The CDR3 spans 16 residues. The CDR3 is CASSLFGRTLDSPLHF. CDR3 coding DNA: TGTGCCAGCAGCTTATTTGGACGAACTCTCGATTCACCCCTCCACTTT.

The chain links TRBV7-2 to TRBJ2-3; no reliable D call. The germline gives CDR1 SGHTA, CDR2 FQGNSA. The CDR3 is made up of 14 amino acids. V was clipped by 1 base and J by 5 bases, with 10 bases between them. Here the CDR3 reads CASSLGSLGDTQYF. Here the CDR3 DNA reads TGTGCCAGCAGCTTAGGGAGCCTCGGAGATACGCAGTATTTT. Full variable domain (missing parts from reference TRBV7-2 and TRBJ2-3): GAGVSQSPSNKVTEKGKDVELRCDPISGHTALYWYRQSLGQGLEFLIYFQGNSAPDKSGLPSDRFSAERTGGSVSTLTIQRTQQEDSAVYLCASSLGSLGDTQYFGPGTRLTVL.

The rearrangement joins TRBV4-3 to TRBJ2-1; D possibly corresponds to TRBD1 (5 bases). Germline loops: CDR1 LGHNA, CDR2 YSLEER. Deletions cut 3 bases from V and 4 bases from J, with 19 bases between. This CDR3 has 17 amino acids. CDR3 in DNA: TGCGCCAGCAGCCAGGCGAGCACAGGAATCCCTTACAATGAGCAGTTCTTC. It encodes CASSQASTGIPYNEQFF.

The V and J genes are TRBV24-1 and TRBJ2-5, with D uncertain. Trimming cost V 2 bases and J 4 bases, with 7 bases left between them. The germline V gene encodes CDR1 KGHDR and CDR2 SFDVKD. The CDR3 has 13 residues. The CDR3 loop is CATSDSRTETQYF. For the CDR3, the DNA is TGTGCCACCAGTGATTCCCGGACAGAGACCCAGTACTTC.

The CDR3 nucleotides are TGTGCCAGCAGCGGAAAAGGGACTAGCGGGGGGATAAATTACGAGCAGTACTTC. As protein: CASSGKGTSGGINYEQYF. V and J are TRBV5-4 and TRBJ2-7; 15 bases are shared with TRBD2. V dropped 4 bases and J dropped 4; count of bases not matched to a gene: 12. In germline, CDR1 is SGHNT, CDR2 YYREEE (reference sequence). The CDR3 is 18 amino acids.

Only a few counts were recorded for this clone. V is TRBV27 and J is TRBJ2-7, with D unclear. Looked up from germline, CDR1 is MNHEY and CDR2 is SMNVEV (reference sequence). The length of the CDR3 is 13 residues. Between the trimmed V and J ends, which lost 2 bases and 2 bases, there was a span of 7 bases. For the CDR3, the DNA is TGTGCCAGCAGTTTAAGAAGCACCTACGAGCAGTACTTC. Translation gives CASSLRSTYEQYF.

Comment on this clone: Other DNA sequences in this specimen translate into the identical CDR3. This chain uses TRBV6-5 with TRBJ1-1, with D possibly being TRBD1 (6 bases). The germline CDR1 and CDR2 sequences are MNHEY and SVGAGI. This CDR3 comprises 14 residues. Trimming removed 2 bases at V and 2 bases at J, with 9 bases between. CDR3 DNA sequence: TGTGCCAGCAGTTACGGGGGGCTAAACACTGAAGCTTTCTTT. Protein sequence: CASSYGGLNTEAFF.

This sequence joins TRBV10-3 and TRBJ1-2, with D hard to call. V lost 4 bases and J 7 bases, leaving 10 bases between the germline ends. The CDR3 is 12 residues long. From germline, CDR1 is ENHRY and CDR2 SYGVKD. CDR3 in DNA: TGTGCCATCAGTGGGATACGGGGTGGCTACACCTTC. It codes for CAISGIRGGYTF.

V usage is TRBV6-6 and J usage is TRBJ2-1, with 10 nucleotides matching TRBD1. The CDR3 contains 15 residues. Germline-derived CDR1 and CDR2 are MNHNY and SVGAGI (reference sequence). J lost 3 bases, V lost 7 bases, and 6 bases had no gene match. CDR3 bases: TGTGCCAGCACCTTGGACAGGGGGTTCTACAATGAGCAGTTCTTC. Its protein is CASTLDRGFYNEQFF.

The rearrangement uses TRBV5-4 and TRBJ1-2; 10 positions match TRBD1. Germline values: CDR1 SGHNT, CDR2 YYREEE (reference sequence). The junction had 7 bases not matched to a gene; V was cut back by 6 bases and J by 5 bases. The CDR3 sequence is 14 residues long. The CDR3 coding sequence is TGTGCCAGCATCCCGGACAGGGGGTATTATGGCTACACCTTC. Translation gives CASIPDRGYYGYTF.

The rearrangement links TRBV4-3 to TRBJ2-3; 8 bases line up with TRBD2. The CDR3 is made up of 16 amino acids. Trimming removed 3 bases from V and 2 bases from J; junction bases left unmatched: 7. Germline loops: CDR1 LGHNA, CDR2 YSLEER. The CDR3 is CASSHLISGTTDTQYF. In nucleotides, the CDR3 is TGCGCCAGCAGCCATCTTATTAGCGGGACCACAGATACGCAGTATTTT.

This rearrangement joins TRBV9 to TRBJ2-1; no firm D call. The CDR3 has 16 amino acids. V was cut by 0 bases and J by 0 bases, with 10 bases left in between. Germline loops: CDR1 SGDLS, CDR2 YYNGEE. The CDR3 is CASSVVGQSSYNEQFF. Written as DNA, the CDR3 is TGTGCCAGCAGCGTAGTAGGTCAGAGCTCCTACAATGAGCAGTTCTTC.

The V call is TRBV9, the J call TRBJ2-2; D remains unclear. The V and J ends lost 0 bases and 7 bases respectively, with 4 bases between them. CDR1 is SGDLS and CDR2 is YYNGEE in the germline V gene. The CDR3 is 12 residues long. The CDR3 region has the DNA TGTGCCAGCAGCGTAGAAGTCGGGGAGCTGTTTTTT. This gives the protein CASSVEVGELFF.

The rearrangement joins TRBV13 to TRBJ1-4; unclear D gene. Germline V gene data show CDR1 as PRHDT and CDR2 as FYEKMQ (reference sequence). The CDR3 runs to 15 residues. V lost 2 bases to trimming and J lost 7 bases, with 14 bases between them. DNA of the CDR3: TGTGCCAGCAGCTTACTGGCGGCAGTTCCTGAAAAACTGTTTTTT. Its protein product is CASSLLAAVPEKLFF. The variable domain in full, completed from reference TRBV13 and TRBJ1-4, reads AAGVIQSPRHLIKEKRETATLKCYPIPRHDTVYWYQQGPGQDPQFLISFYEKMQSDKGSIPDRFSAQQFSDYHSELNMSSLELGDSALYFCASSLLAAVPEKLFFGSGTQLSVL.

The gene calls are TRBV19 and TRBJ1-4; D perhaps matches TRBD1 (5 bases). The germline V and J ends were trimmed by 5 bases and 6 bases, with 19 bases remaining between them. CDR1 LNHDA and CDR2 SQIVND come from the germline V gene (reference sequence). CDR3 size: 16 residues. The chain's CDR3 is CASSSGERGGDEKLFF. For the CDR3, the DNA is TGTGCCAGTAGTTCAGGAGAGAGGGGCGGTGATGAAAAACTGTTTTTT. The full variable domain, its missing parts supplied by reference TRBV19 and TRBJ1-4, is DGGITQSPKYLFRKEGQNVTLSCEQNLNHDAMYWYRQDPGQGLRLIYYSQIVNDFQKGDIAEGYSVSREKKESFPLTVTSAQKNPTAFYLCASSSGERGGDEKLFFGSGTQLSVL.

The chain links TRBV7-6 to TRBJ2-7; either TRBD1 or TRBD2 may fit D (6 bases each). In germline, CDR1 is SGHVS, CDR2 FNYEAQ. CDR3 length: 15 residues. The V end was cut by 5 bases, the J end by 2 bases, with 16 bases between. The CDR3 loop reads CASSLLTGAAYEQYF. In DNA, the CDR3 is TGTGCCAGCAGCCTGCTGACGGGGGCTGCCTACGAGCAGTACTTC.

This chain uses TRBV6-5 with TRBJ1-2; D unresolved. Germline V gene sequence: CDR1 MNHEY, CDR2 SVGAGI. Trimming left V 6 bases short and J 0 bases short, with 14 bases between. The CDR3 extends over 15 amino acids. The CDR3 nucleotides are TGTGCCAGCAGCACCCGGGAAACTTCTAACTATGGCTACACCTTC. Protein: CASSTRETSNYGYTF.

The V call is TRBV28, the J call TRBJ1-5; D perhaps matches TRBD1 (5 bases). CDR1 and CDR2 from the germline V gene are MDHEN and SYDVKM. The CDR3 extends over 14 amino acids. The V gene lost 6 bases and the J gene lost 3 bases, with 12 bases spanning the gap. CDR3 amino acids: CASRPGPFNQPQHF. For the CDR3, the DNA is TGTGCCAGCAGACCGGGACCATTCAATCAGCCCCAGCATTTT.